This T cell receptor (beta chain) emerged from a study of tumor-infiltrating lymphocytes in primary liver carcinoma. Study overall: Between about 4 and 11 cm across, the tumors were all of stage T1-T3 N0M0.

TCR beta cDNA was made from 450 to 500 ng total RNA with a constant-region primer. A slightly modified ARM-PCR protocol with three nested multiplex PCR rounds produced these TCR beta libraries. A C-beta reverse primer was combined with TRBV1-TRBV30 forward primers in the first two PCR rounds, and each round had 10 cycles. TCRdb re-derived calls from the multiplex PCR reads in MiXCR, one entry per CDR3 protein. The sample gives 300,000 to 350,000 distinct CDR3 sequences, less than 70% of which show up once; roughly 6% is in the top ten. Trimming took 3 bases from V and 11 from J; bases not matched to a gene: 11. Germline CDR1 MGHRA, CDR2 YSYEKL. CDR3 length equals 16 residues. The source of the blood RNA was unsorted whole blood, and germline DNA was extracted as well. Chronic HBV infection was present, with no prior treatment. What was collected before surgery was 3.5 to 4.5 milliliters of peripheral blood.

About this clonotype: A much larger clone lies a single base off, so this may be a read error.

The clonotype originates from a man between 40 and 49 years old with primary liver carcinoma and hepatitis B virus infection. Specimen: peripheral blood. The chain carries TRBV4-1 and TRBJ1-6; 9 bases agree with TRBD1. This CDR3 reads CASSQAGTGRNPPLHF. The CDR3 region has the DNA TGCGCCAGCAGCCAGGCCGGGACAGGGCGCAATCCACCCCTCCACTTT.